This TCR beta chain came from a study of OX40 agonist ivuxolimab in advanced cancers. Study in general: Partial responses were achieved by three patients: one hepatocellular carcinoma, two cutaneous melanoma.

V shed 2 bases, J shed 1 base, and the junction held 5 bases outside the gene matches. The germline V gene encodes CDR1 SGHRS and CDR2 YFSETQ. The CDR3 is made up of 17 amino acids. Findings of the study overall: CD4+ and CD8+ T cells in blood underwent clonal expansion by week 6 at 0.1 to 3.0 mg/kg. The 0.1-3.0 mg/kg partial responders had among the lowest clonal expansion. Fewer expanded clones were found on average in CD4+ than in CD8+ T cells.

Profiled with immunoSEQ multiplex PCR; TCRdb holds only in-frame clones, not every one. This sample carries 90,000 to 100,000 clones, 90% of them seen once, and the ten largest clones take roughly 0.16%. Comment on this clone: Its antigen remains unidentified.

Sequenced material: CD4+ or CD8+ T cells sorted from blood, taken in a trial of the OX40 agonist ivuxolimab. The source of this sequence is an adult with an advanced solid tumor such as melanoma, head and neck, liver or kidney cancer. V is TRBV5-1 and J is TRBJ2-3; TRBD2 matches 12 bases. The CDR3, as DNA: TGCGCCAGCAGCTTCCTAGCGGGAGGGCTCGGCACAGATACGCAGTATTTT. It codes for CASSFLAGGLGTDTQYF. Supplemented by reference TRBV5-1 and TRBJ2-3, the full variable domain reads KAGVTQTPRYLIKTRGQQVTLSCSPISGHRSVSWYQQTPGQGLQFLFEYFSETQRNKGNFPGRFSGRQFSNSRSEMNVSTLELGDSALYLCASSFLAGGLGTDTQYFGPGTRLTVL.